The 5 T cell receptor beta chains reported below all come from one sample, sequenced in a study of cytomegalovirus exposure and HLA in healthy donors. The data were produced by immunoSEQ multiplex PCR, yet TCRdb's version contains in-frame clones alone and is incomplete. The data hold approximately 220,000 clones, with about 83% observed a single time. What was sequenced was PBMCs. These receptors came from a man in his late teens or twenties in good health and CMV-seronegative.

The CDR3 DNA reads as TGTGCCACAGCAGAGGATACTAATGAAAAACTGTTTTTT. Its protein is CATAEDTNEKLFF. The chain uses TRBV6-6 and TRBJ1-4; no reliable D call. This CDR3 comprises 13 residues. Germline CDR1 MNHNY, CDR2 SVGAGI (reference sequence). V dropped 10 bases and J dropped 2 bases, with 11 bases sitting between them.

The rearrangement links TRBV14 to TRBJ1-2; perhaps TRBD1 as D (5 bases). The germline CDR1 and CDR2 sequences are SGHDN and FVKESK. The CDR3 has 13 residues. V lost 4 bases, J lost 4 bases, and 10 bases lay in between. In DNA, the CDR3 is TGTGCCAGCAGCCTCGGGACTATCTATGGCTACACCTTC. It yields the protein CASSLGTIYGYTF.

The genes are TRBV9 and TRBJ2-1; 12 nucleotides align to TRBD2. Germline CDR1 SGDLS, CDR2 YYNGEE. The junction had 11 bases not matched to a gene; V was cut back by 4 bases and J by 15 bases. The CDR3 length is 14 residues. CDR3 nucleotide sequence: TGTGCCAGCAGCCCCCGTAGGCTAGCGGGAGGGATGTTCTTC. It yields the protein CASSPRRLAGGMFF.

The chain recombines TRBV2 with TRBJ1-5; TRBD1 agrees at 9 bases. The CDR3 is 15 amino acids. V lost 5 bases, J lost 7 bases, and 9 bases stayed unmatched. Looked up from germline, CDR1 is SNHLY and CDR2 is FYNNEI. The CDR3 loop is CASSRPGQGIQPQHF. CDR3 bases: TGTGCCAGCAGTCGGCCGGGACAGGGAATACAGCCCCAGCATTTT.

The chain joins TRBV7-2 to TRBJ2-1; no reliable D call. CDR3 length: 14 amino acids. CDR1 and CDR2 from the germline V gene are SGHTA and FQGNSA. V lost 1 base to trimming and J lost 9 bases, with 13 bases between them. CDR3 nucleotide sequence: TGTGCCAGCAGCTTAGTACTGCGCGCGAGTGAGCAGTTCTTC. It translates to CASSLVLRASEQFF.